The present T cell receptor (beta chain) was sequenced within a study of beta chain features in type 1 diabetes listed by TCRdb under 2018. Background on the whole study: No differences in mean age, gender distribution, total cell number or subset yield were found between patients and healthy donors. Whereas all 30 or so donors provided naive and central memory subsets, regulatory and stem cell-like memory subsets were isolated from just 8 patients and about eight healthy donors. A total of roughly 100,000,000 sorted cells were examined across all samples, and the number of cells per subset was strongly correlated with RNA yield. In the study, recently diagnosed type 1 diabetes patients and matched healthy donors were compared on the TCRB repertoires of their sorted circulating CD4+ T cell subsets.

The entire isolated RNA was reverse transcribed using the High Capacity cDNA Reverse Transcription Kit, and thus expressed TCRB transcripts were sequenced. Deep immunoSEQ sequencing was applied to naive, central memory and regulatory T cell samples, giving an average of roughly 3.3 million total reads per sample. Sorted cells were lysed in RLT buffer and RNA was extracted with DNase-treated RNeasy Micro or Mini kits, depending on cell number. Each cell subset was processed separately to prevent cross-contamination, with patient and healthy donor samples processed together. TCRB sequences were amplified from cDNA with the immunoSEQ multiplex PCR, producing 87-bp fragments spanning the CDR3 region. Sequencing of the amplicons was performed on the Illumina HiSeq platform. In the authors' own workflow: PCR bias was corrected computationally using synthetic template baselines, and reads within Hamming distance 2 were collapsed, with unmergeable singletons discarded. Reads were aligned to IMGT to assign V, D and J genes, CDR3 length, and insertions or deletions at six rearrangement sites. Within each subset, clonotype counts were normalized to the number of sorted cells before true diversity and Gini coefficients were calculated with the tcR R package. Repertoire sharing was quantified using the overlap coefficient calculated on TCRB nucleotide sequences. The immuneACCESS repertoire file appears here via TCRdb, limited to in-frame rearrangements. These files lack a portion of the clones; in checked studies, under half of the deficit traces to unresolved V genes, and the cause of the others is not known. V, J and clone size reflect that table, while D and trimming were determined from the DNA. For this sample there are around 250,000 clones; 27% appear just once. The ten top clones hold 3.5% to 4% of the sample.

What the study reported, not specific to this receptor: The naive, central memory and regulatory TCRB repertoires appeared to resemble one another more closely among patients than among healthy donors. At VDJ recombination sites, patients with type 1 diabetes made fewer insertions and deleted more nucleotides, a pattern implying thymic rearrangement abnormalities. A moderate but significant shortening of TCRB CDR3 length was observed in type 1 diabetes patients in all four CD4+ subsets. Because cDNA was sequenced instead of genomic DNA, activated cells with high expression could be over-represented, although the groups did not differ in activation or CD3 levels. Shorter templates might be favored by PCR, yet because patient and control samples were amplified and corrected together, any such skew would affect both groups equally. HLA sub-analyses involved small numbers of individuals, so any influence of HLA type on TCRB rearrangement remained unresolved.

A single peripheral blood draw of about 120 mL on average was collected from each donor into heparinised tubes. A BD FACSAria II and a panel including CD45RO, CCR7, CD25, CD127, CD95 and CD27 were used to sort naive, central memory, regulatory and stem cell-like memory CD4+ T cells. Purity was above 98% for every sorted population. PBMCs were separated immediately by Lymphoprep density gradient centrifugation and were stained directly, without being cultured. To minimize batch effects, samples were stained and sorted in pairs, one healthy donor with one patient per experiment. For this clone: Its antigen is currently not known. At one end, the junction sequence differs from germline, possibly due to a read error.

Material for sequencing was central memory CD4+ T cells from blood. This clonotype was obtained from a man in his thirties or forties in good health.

The CDR3 here reads CASSQDTGGAAGELFF. The nucleotides are TGCGCCAGCAGCCAAGATACAGGGGGCGCCGCCGGGGAGCTGTTTTTT. The sequence is built from TRBV5-4 and TRBJ2-2, and TRBD1 aligns with 9 junction nucleotides. CDR3 length: 16 amino acids, cysteine to phenylalanine. The retained sequence is limited to the CDR3, 48 bases, with the frame set at the first base. For CDR1 and CDR2, the germline V gene (reference sequence) lists SGHNT and YYREEE.